Detailed here is one T cell receptor (beta chain). Its antigen is still unknown. The junction departs from the called germline gene at one end, perhaps through a read error. To sequence the TCRbeta CDR3 region, genomic DNA was isolated from the sorted cells. The immunoSEQ Assay was used to sequence the TCRbeta CDR3 regions. In its TCRdb copy, this immuneACCESS table keeps in-frame sequences only and misses some clones. Where compared with another copy, unresolved V genes explain less than half of these, and the others have no known cause. This sample comprises 45,000 to 50,000 clones, roughly 90% of them detected only once. Of the sample, around a third is held by the ten largest clones. The trial excluded patients who had a history of autoimmune disease or who were on systemic immunosuppression. In every dose cohort, peripheral blood was drawn for TCR sequencing at baseline, cycle 4 day 1, and cycle 7 day 1. Samples were obtained from an open-label, multicenter, first-in-human phase I dose-escalation trial of ivuxolimab. Adults with locally advanced or metastatic melanoma, renal cell carcinoma, hepatocellular carcinoma or head and neck squamous cell carcinoma were enrolled in the trial. Before TCR sequencing, CD4+ and CD8+ T cells were separately sorted from peripheral blood.

The record originates from a study of OX40 agonist ivuxolimab in advanced cancers. Background on the whole study: Ivuxolimab was an agonistic, fully human IgG2 monoclonal antibody directed against OX40 (CD134), a costimulatory receptor. Intravenous ivuxolimab was administered to patients every 2 weeks at six dose levels: 0.01, 0.1, 0.3, 1.5, 3 and 10 mg/kg. Among the roughly 50 dose-escalation patients, about 19 had hepatocellular carcinoma, some 15 melanoma, 9 renal cell carcinoma and 9 head and neck cancer. The dose-escalation cohort was over 70% male with a mean age of approximately 59 years, ranging from about 20 to 85. Prior anti-PD-1, anti-PD-L1 or anti-CTLA-4 therapy was permitted, and checkpoint inhibitors had been received by about two fifths of dose-escalation patients. Partial responses occurred in three dose-escalation patients, of whom one had hepatocellular carcinoma and two had cutaneous melanoma. The point of sequencing TCRbeta in the periphery was to test whether ivuxolimab changed TCR sequence diversity and drove clonal T-cell expansion. The monotherapy dose-escalation portion (N ≈ 50 patients) of the phase I ivuxolimab trial is reported in the paper. What the research found in general, with its limitations: At doses of 0.1 to 3.0 mg/kg, clonal expansion of both CD4+ and CD8+ T cells in blood was seen between baseline and week 6. Low levels of normalized T-cell clonal expansion were also seen in some patients who did not respond. In the 0.1-3.0 mg/kg groups, partial responders had among the lowest normalized peripheral clonal expansion, particularly in CD8+ T cells. After ivuxolimab, more expanded clones were found on average in CD8+ T cells than in CD4+ T cells. The antigen specificity of the clonally expanded peripheral T cells was not determined.

The specimen was CD4+ or CD8+ T cells sorted from blood, collected in a trial of the OX40 agonist ivuxolimab. The receptor's source is an adult with an advanced solid tumor such as melanoma, head and neck, liver or kidney cancer.

The DNA sequence is as follows: TGTGCTAGCAGCTTGACTAGCGGGACCCAAGAGACCCAGTACTTC. It specifies CASSLTSGTQETQYF. The V gene is TRBV7-7 and the J gene is TRBJ2-5; 11 bases in the middle match TRBD2. CDR1 and CDR2, looked up from the germline V gene (reference sequence), are SSHAT and FNYEAQ. The CDR3 covers 15 residues, taking in both the cysteine and the phenylalanine. The only DNA kept is the CDR3, 45 bases in frame from the first base.